This entry concerns a single T cell receptor (beta chain). In the study's own analysis: Estimation of nucleated cell counts relied on the amplification of reference gene primers. Sequenced by immunoSEQ multiplex PCR; TCRdb stores in-frame clones only, minus some. Clone size and the V and J calls come from that table; the DNA yielded D and trimming. This table has approximately 250,000 clones, under 90% appearing once. The CDR3 contains 14 residues. Trimming cost V 3 bases and J 8 bases; bases outside gene matches: 8. Germline CDR1 reads SGHRS; CDR2 reads YFSETQ. These data come from a study of blood T cell repertoires in COVID-19. Study in general: Collection of acute and convalescent COVID-19 samples took place in the United States, Italy and Spain. PBMCs, B-cell-depleted T cells, or T cells were the source of the cDNA or gDNA that made up the material.

This clonotype was sampled from a man aged 55-75 years with acute or convalescent COVID-19. The chain joins TRBV5-1 to TRBJ1-1; 9 bases are shared with TRBD1. The sequenced sample consisted of peripheral blood. The CDR3 loop is CASSSRTGVSEAFF. The CDR3 DNA reads as TGCGCCAGCAGCTCCCGGACAGGGGTTTCCGAAGCTTTCTTT. Together with reference TRBV5-1 and TRBJ1-1, the CDR3 gives the full variable domain: KAGVTQTPRYLIKTRGQQVTLSCSPISGHRSVSWYQQTPGQGLQFLFEYFSETQRNKGNFPGRFSGRQFSNSRSEMNVSTLELGDSALYLCASSSRTGVSEAFFGQGTRLTVV.